The clone carrying this T cell receptor beta chain was recorded many times. This entry comes from a study of metastatic and nonmetastatic thyroid tumors. TCRdb reassembled clones from the PCR reads with MiXCR. The repertoire includes about 48,000 clones, 22% of them detected once, and 3% to 4% sits in the top ten. J was trimmed by 7 bases and V by 2 bases; bases with no gene match: 5. Germline assignment: CDR1 SGDLS and CDR2 YYNGEE. This CDR3 spans 15 amino acids. Every patient underwent thyroid surgery untreated. Source material: blood. The sequence derives from a male donor with papillary thyroid cancer or a benign thyroid nodule (not recorded which). Some clones in this sample may be carry-over from other donors' samples. This chain joins TRBV9 and TRBJ2-1; 11 bases align to TRBD2. CDR3 DNA: TGTGCCAGCAGCGTTAGCGGGGGGGCCAAGAATGAGCAGTTCTTC. This gives the protein CASSVSGGAKNEQFF.